What follows are 17 T cell receptor beta chains derived from one specimen sequenced in a study of T cells in Graves' hyperthyroidism and ophthalmopathy. There were TCR beta CDR3 regions amplified from RNA transcripts. The TCR CDR3 first-round RT-PCR relied on the HTBI primer set. TCRdb redid the calling of the multiplex PCR reads with MiXCR, one entry per CDR3 protein. The sample includes around 540,000 distinct CDR3 sequences, around 46% of them seen just once. Sequences were obtained from peripheral blood or thyroid tissue (not recorded which). The receptors were sampled from a woman aged 18-29 years with Graves' hyperthyroidism.

At least ten counts were recorded for this clonotype. The rearrangement uses TRBV10-3 and TRBJ2-7, with 8 bases aligning to TRBD1. The V gene end was trimmed by 6 bases and the J gene end by 2 bases; junction bases not matched to a gene: 6. Germline lookup yields CDR1 ENHRY and CDR2 SYGVKD. This CDR3 is built from 14 residues. CDR3 DNA: TGTGCCATCAGCTCAGACAGGGGAACCTACGAGCAGTACTTC. Amino acids: CAISSDRGTYEQYF.

The V and J genes are TRBV2 and TRBJ2-7; D is possibly TRBD2 (6 bases). The V gene's germline CDR1 is SNHLY and CDR2 FYNNEI. The CDR3 has 13 residues. Deletions cut 7 bases from V and 2 bases from J, with 12 bases between. The CDR3 DNA sequence: TGTGCCAGCATCGCTAGCGATGCCTACGAGCAGTACTTC. It yields the protein CASIASDAYEQYF.

The chain links TRBV7-9 to TRBJ2-5; 7 bases line up with TRBD1. The V segment lost 0 bases and the J segment 4 bases; nucleotides outside the gene matches: 5. The CDR3 totals 15 residues. Germline CDR1 and CDR2: SEHNR and FQNEAQ (reference sequence). This CDR3 is CASSLAGRTGETQYF. CDR3 coding DNA: TGTGCCAGCAGCTTAGCGGGCAGGACAGGAGAGACCCAGTACTTC.

This chain joins TRBV19 and TRBJ1-5, with D maybe TRBD1 (6 bases). The V gene's germline CDR1 is LNHDA and CDR2 SQIVND (reference sequence). The V and J ends lost 5 bases and 3 bases respectively, with 17 bases between them. CDR3 length: 16 amino acids. For the CDR3, the DNA is TGTGCCAGTAGTCCACGGACAGCCCATCTCAATCAGCCCCAGCATTTT. Its protein product is CASSPRTAHLNQPQHF.

This clonotype was seen only once. The V and J genes are TRBV7-2 and TRBJ1-1; D is uncertain. Trimming took off 1 base at V and 1 base at J, with 10 bases between the two ends. This CDR3 comprises 15 residues. The germline V gene encodes CDR1 SGHTA and CDR2 FQGNSA. CDR3 coding DNA: TGTGCCAGCAGCTTAGACGTCAGCCCGAACACTGAAGCTTTCTTT. As protein: CASSLDVSPNTEAFF.

The rearrangement joins TRBV7-3 to TRBJ2-5; 14 bases map to TRBD2. Germline loops: CDR1 SGHTA, CDR2 FQGTGA. The CDR3 is made up of 19 amino acids. Trimming cost V 7 bases and J 4 bases; bases outside gene matches: 17. The CDR3: CASTHGLAGGSAGGETQYF. The DNA of the CDR3 is TGTGCCAGCACCCACGGACTAGCGGGAGGCAGCGCGGGGGGAGAGACCCAGTACTTC.

The chain recombines TRBV19 with TRBJ1-5; 11 bases align to TRBD1. With 9 bases clipped from V and 6 bases from J, the junction kept 4 bases outside the gene matches. The CDR3 covers 13 residues. The germline V gene encodes CDR1 LNHDA and CDR2 SQIVND (reference sequence). The CDR3 sequence is CASGQGAGQPQHF. In DNA form, the CDR3 reads TGTGCCAGCGGACAGGGGGCTGGTCAGCCCCAGCATTTT.

Ten or more counts support this clonotype. The J gene is TRBJ2-5, the V gene TRBV2, with TRBD2 matching over 7 bases. V gave up 6 bases and J gave up 2 bases; unmatched junction bases: 6. CDR3 length: 14 amino acids. From germline, CDR1 is SNHLY and CDR2 FYNNEI. CDR3 amino acids: CASSDPGLQETQYF. Here the CDR3 DNA reads TGTGCCAGCAGCGATCCGGGACTACAAGAGACCCAGTACTTC.

In this sample, this clonotype turned up a few times. The chain carries TRBV7-8 and TRBJ1-5, with 10 bases identical to TRBD1. With V trimmed by 5 bases and J by 2 bases, 12 bases remained unmatched. CDR3 length equals 18 residues. Germline V CDR1 and CDR2: SGHVS, FQNEAQ. The CDR3, as DNA: TGTGCCAGCAGCCTGCTGGGGACAGGGGCCCTAGGCAATCAGCCCCAGCATTTT. Translated, it gives CASSLLGTGALGNQPQHF.

This clonotype was seen at least ten times. V usage is TRBV6-5 and J usage is TRBJ1-6; D remains unclear. V lost 5 bases and J 9 bases, leaving 8 bases between the germline ends. The CDR3 runs to 12 residues. CDR1 and CDR2 (germline): MNHEY, SVGAGI. The CDR3 loop reads CASSPASSPLHF. In DNA form, the CDR3 reads TGTGCCAGCAGTCCTGCCAGTTCACCCCTCCACTTT.

As to this clonotype: This may arise from a read error, as a much more abundant clone is one base away. The gene calls are TRBV7-9 and TRBJ1-1; D gene uncertain. The CDR3 totals 13 residues. Germline lookup yields CDR1 SEHNR and CDR2 FQNEAQ (reference sequence). CDR3 amino acids: CASSYDENTGAFF. The CDR3 bases are TGTGCCAGCAGTTACGACGAGAACACTGGAGCTTTCTTT.

The rearrangement links TRBV7-2 to TRBJ2-5; D remains unclear. This CDR3 has 14 residues. Trimming left V 3 bases short and J 5 bases short, with 13 bases between. Germline CDR1 and CDR2: SGHTA and FQGNSA. CDR3 amino acids: CASSFIISRETQYF. CDR3 nucleotide sequence: TGTGCCAGCAGCTTTATAATTAGCAGGGAGACCCAGTACTTC.

On this clonotype itself: This may be a read error, as it is one base from a much larger clone. The rearrangement links TRBV7-2 to TRBJ1-6; TRBD1 might be the D (6 bases). The germline V gene has CDR1 SGHTA and CDR2 FQGNSA. CDR3 length: 15 residues. The V and J ends lost 4 bases and 9 bases respectively, with 16 bases between them. This chain's CDR3 is CASSSLTGRSSPLHF. CDR3 DNA sequence: TGTGCCAGCAGCTCCCTAACAGGGAGGAGTTCACCCCTCCACTTT.

This clonotype was seen ten or more times. V and J are TRBV5-1 and TRBJ1-1, with 7 bases fitting TRBD1. The CDR3 consists of 12 residues. Germline lookup yields CDR1 SGHRS and CDR2 YFSETQ. The V segment lost 4 bases and the J segment 6 bases; nucleotides outside the gene matches: 3. CDR3 region: CASSPGGSEAFF. As DNA, the CDR3 is TGCGCCAGCAGCCCAGGGGGGTCTGAAGCTTTCTTT.

The rearrangement joins TRBV6-1 to TRBJ2-7; TRBD2 aligns across 8 bases. Germline loops: CDR1 MNHNS, CDR2 SASEGT. CDR3 length: 15 amino acids. The V segment lost 2 bases and the J segment 4 bases; nucleotides outside the gene matches: 7. The CDR3 reads CASSEWTGGPYEQYF. For the CDR3, the DNA is TGTGCCAGCAGTGAATGGACGGGAGGGCCTTACGAGCAGTACTTC.

At least ten counts were recorded for this clonotype. The V gene is TRBV7-9, the J gene TRBJ2-5; TRBD1 agrees at 11 bases. CDR3 length: 16 residues. The germline V gene has CDR1 SEHNR and CDR2 FQNEAQ (reference sequence). V trimming: 5 bases; J trimming: 5 bases; junction bases outside the gene matches: 10. The CDR3 loop reads CASSRRTGGAVETQYF. The CDR3, as DNA: TGTGCCAGCAGCCGTCGGACAGGGGGCGCGGTGGAGACCCAGTACTTC.

The chain uses TRBV2 and TRBJ1-5; 7 bases line up with TRBD1. With V trimmed by 5 bases and J by 3 bases, 4 bases remained unmatched. The CDR3 extends over 14 amino acids. The germline gives CDR1 SNHLY, CDR2 FYNNEI. CDR3 DNA sequence: TGTGCCAGCAGTCGACAGGGTACCAATCAGCCCCAGCATTTT. It yields the protein CASSRQGTNQPQHF. Full variable domain (outside the CDR3, taken from reference TRBV2 and TRBJ1-5): EPEVTQTPSHQVTQMGQEVILRCVPISNHLYFYWYRQILGQKVEFLVSFYNNEISEKSEIFDDQFSVERPDGSNFTLKIRSTKLEDSAMYFCASSRQGTNQPQHFGDGTRLSIL.